What follows are 17 T cell receptor beta chains derived from one specimen sequenced in a study of blood T cell repertoires in COVID-19. Sequencing used immunoSEQ multiplex PCR; TCRdb keeps in-frame clones, though not all of them. The sample lists around 340,000 clones, 75% to 90% occurring once. What was sequenced was peripheral blood. These receptors were taken from a woman aged 55-70 years with COVID-19, enrolled during active disease.

This clone was seen only a few times. This chain uses TRBV29-1 with TRBJ1-5, with 8 bases that match TRBD1. Germline CDR1 reads SQVTM; CDR2 reads ANQGSEA. V shed 1 base, J shed 8 bases, and the junction held 7 bases outside the gene matches. The CDR3 totals 14 residues. This CDR3 reads CSVEVGAGGEPQHF. CDR3 in DNA: TGCAGCGTTGAAGTCGGGGCAGGGGGCGAGCCCCAGCATTTT.

This clone was detected once. The chain couples TRBV7-9 to TRBJ1-5; D is unresolved. Germline lookup yields CDR1 SEHNR and CDR2 FQNEAQ (reference sequence). With 4 bases removed from V and 4 bases from J, the gap between germline ends came to 17 bases. This CDR3 spans 16 amino acids. The CDR3 protein is CASSSGPGGLNQPQHF. The DNA for the CDR3 is TGTGCCAGCAGCTCCGGACCCGGAGGTTTAAATCAGCCCCAGCATTTT.

The CDR3: CASSYGAVNTGELFF. As DNA, the CDR3 is TGTGCCAGCAGTTACGGGGCGGTGAACACCGGGGAGCTGTTTTTT. The chain combines TRBV6-5 with TRBJ2-2; D may be TRBD1 (5 bases). V shed 2 bases and J shed 1 base, with 8 bases lying between them. Germline V gene lookup returns CDR1 MNHEY and CDR2 SVGAGI. This CDR3 region has 15 residues.

This chain connects TRBV27 to TRBJ2-1, with D unclear. The CDR3 length is 14 residues. V shed 2 bases and J shed 2 bases, with 7 bases lying between them. The germline V gene encodes CDR1 MNHEY and CDR2 SMNVEV (reference sequence). CDR3 sequence (DNA): TGTGCCAGCAGTTTACTAGGAGCCTACAATGAGCAGTTCTTC. It encodes CASSLLGAYNEQFF.

This chain connects TRBV21-1 to TRBJ1-2. TRBV21-1 is flagged as a pseudogene. The CDR3 runs 20 residues. The chain's CDR3 is CASSKGPTREGPLFFYGYTF. In DNA, the CDR3 is TGTGCCAGCAGCAAAGGACCCACCCGGGAGGGGCCTCTTTTCTTCTATGGCTACACCTTC.

CDR3 region: CASSHGNRESAQHF. The CDR3 DNA reads as TGTGCCAGCAGCCACGGGAACCGGGAATCGGCCCAGCATTTT. V gene TRBV14 combines with J gene TRBJ1-5; no clear D gene. This CDR3 is built from 14 residues. The V and J ends lost 3 bases and 11 bases respectively, with 17 bases between them. Germline V gives CDR1 SGHDN, CDR2 FVKESK.

V is TRBV7-2 and J is TRBJ1-2; 7 nucleotides agree with TRBD1. V gave up 4 bases and J gave up 7 bases; unmatched junction bases: 15. Per germline, CDR1 SGHTA and CDR2 FQGNSA. There are 16 residues in the CDR3. The CDR3 DNA follows: TGTGCCAGCAGCTCCGGGACAGACCCATTCGGGAGTGGCTACACCTTC. Amino acid sequence: CASSSGTDPFGSGYTF.

This chain links TRBV5-6 with TRBJ2-7; D remains ambiguous. The CDR3 loop spans 14 amino acids. V was trimmed by 3 bases and J by 5 bases, leaving 15 bases between them. CDR1 is SGHDT, CDR2 YYEEEE, per germline. DNA of the CDR3: TGTGCCAGCAGCTCCGGTATCGAGATCCACGAGCAGTACTTC. It yields the protein CASSSGIEIHEQYF. The complete variable domain, with remaining parts taken from reference TRBV5-6 and TRBJ2-7, reads DAGVTQSPTHLIKTRGQQVTLRCSPKSGHDTVSWYQQALGQGPQFIFQYYEEEERQRGNFPDRFSGHQFPNYSSELNVNALLLGDSALYLCASSSGIEIHEQYFGPGTRLTVT.

The chain couples TRBV5-1 to TRBJ1-1; no firm D call. V shed 1 base and J shed 9 bases, with 13 bases lying between them. Germline V gene lookup returns CDR1 SGHRS and CDR2 YFSETQ. This CDR3 is built from 13 residues. The CDR3 DNA sequence: TGCGCCAGCAGCTTGAGTGAGGGTTTGCAAGCTTTCTTT. It translates to CASSLSEGLQAFF.

The rearrangement links TRBV2 to TRBJ2-5; no clear D. V was shortened by 7 bases and J by 5 bases, with 8 bases between the two germline ends. Germline values: CDR1 SNHLY, CDR2 FYNNEI. The CDR3 spans 11 residues. CDR3 bases: TGTGCCAGCACCTTCCTTGAGACCCAGTACTTC. It yields the protein CASTFLETQYF.

The V gene is TRBV6-5, the J gene TRBJ2-1; D ambiguous. V was shortened by 0 bases and J by 8 bases, with 8 bases between the two germline ends. Germline loops: CDR1 MNHEY, CDR2 SVGAGI. CDR3 length equals 13 residues. The CDR3 DNA reads TGTGCCAGCAGTTACTCCCTAGACGATGAGCAGTTCTTC. Protein: CASSYSLDDEQFF.

This chain joins TRBV30 and TRBJ1-1, with 8 bases fitting TRBD1. The ends lost 4 bases at V and 3 bases at J; junction bases unmatched: 10. The CDR3 totals 15 residues. From germline, CDR1 is GTSNPN and CDR2 SVGIG (reference sequence). CDR3 sequence (DNA): TGTGCCTGGATGACAGGGGATCGCCTCCACACTGAAGCTTTCTTT. Amino acid sequence: CAWMTGDRLHTEAFF.

The V and J genes are TRBV9 and TRBJ2-5, with 8 bases lining up with TRBD2. With 0 bases clipped from V and 1 base from J, the junction kept 8 bases outside the gene matches. The CDR3 covers 17 residues. Looked up from germline, CDR1 is SGDLS and CDR2 is YYNGEE. The CDR3 sequence is CASSVAASGGLQETQYF. CDR3 bases: TGTGCCAGCAGCGTAGCTGCCAGCGGGGGACTCCAAGAGACCCAGTACTTC.

The chain links TRBV6-8 to TRBJ1-1; no definite D call. CDR1 MNHGY and CDR2 SAAAGT come from the germline V gene. V dropped 7 bases and J dropped 0 bases, with 21 bases sitting between them. The CDR3 has 17 residues. Here the CDR3 reads CASTSIRGGSVNTEAFF. The CDR3 DNA reads as TGTGCCAGCACCTCGATTCGGGGAGGGAGTGTGAACACTGAAGCTTTCTTT.

The chain is built from TRBV4-1 and TRBJ2-7, with no clear D. V lost 0 bases, J lost 3 bases, and 9 bases lay in between. Germline loops: CDR1 MGHRA, CDR2 YSYEKL. The CDR3 contains 14 residues. The CDR3 protein is CASSQDLGGYEQYF. Written as DNA, the CDR3 is TGCGCCAGCAGCCAAGATTTAGGCGGCTACGAGCAGTACTTC.

The chain couples TRBV29-1 to TRBJ1-1; D unresolved. V lost 7 bases and J 0 bases, leaving 9 bases between the germline ends. The CDR3 sequence is 12 residues long. CDR1 SQVTM and CDR2 ANQGSEA come from the germline V gene. DNA for the CDR3: TGCAGCGCCGGGTTTATGAACACTGAAGCTTTCTTT. It encodes CSAGFMNTEAFF.

This sequence joins TRBV7-2 and TRBJ1-1, with D hard to call. The CDR3 is made up of 13 amino acids. V was shortened by 4 bases and J by 2 bases, with 8 bases between the two germline ends. Germline V gene data show CDR1 as SGHTA and CDR2 as FQGNSA. The DNA for the CDR3 is TGTGCCAGCAGCTCCCAGGAAAACACTGAAGCTTTCTTT. It translates to CASSSQENTEAFF.